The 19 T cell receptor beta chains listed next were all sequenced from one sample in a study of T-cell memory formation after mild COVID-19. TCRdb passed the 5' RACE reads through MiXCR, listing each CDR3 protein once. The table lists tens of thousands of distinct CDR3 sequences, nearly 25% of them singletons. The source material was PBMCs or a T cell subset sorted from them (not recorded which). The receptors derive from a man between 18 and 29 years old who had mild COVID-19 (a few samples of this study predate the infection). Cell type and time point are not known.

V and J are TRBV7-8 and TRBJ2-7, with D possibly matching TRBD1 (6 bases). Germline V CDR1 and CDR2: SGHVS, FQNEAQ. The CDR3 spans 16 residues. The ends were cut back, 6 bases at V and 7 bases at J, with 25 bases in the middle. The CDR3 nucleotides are TGTGCCAGCAGTCCCCGTTCCCCAGGGGAAAGCCGGGAGCAGTACTTC. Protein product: CASSPRSPGESREQYF. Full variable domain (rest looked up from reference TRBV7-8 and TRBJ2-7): GAGVSQSPRYKVAKRGQDVALRCDPISGHVSLFWYQQALGQGPEFLTYFQNEAQLDKSGLPSDRFFAERPEGSVSTLKIQRTQQEDSAVYLCASSPRSPGESREQYFGPGTRLTVT.

In nucleotides, the CDR3 is TGTGCCAGCATTTTATCTGAAGCTTTCTTT. Translating it yields CASILSEAFF. V usage is TRBV6-1 and J usage is TRBJ1-1; D uncertain. Between the trimmed V and J ends, which lost 7 bases and 6 bases, there was a span of 6 bases. Looked up from germline, CDR1 is MNHNS and CDR2 is SASEGT. The CDR3 is made up of 10 amino acids.

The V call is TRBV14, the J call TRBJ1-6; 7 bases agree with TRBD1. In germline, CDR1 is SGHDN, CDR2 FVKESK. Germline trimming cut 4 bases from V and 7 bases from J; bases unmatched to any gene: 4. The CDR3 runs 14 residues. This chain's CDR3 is CASSPQGGNSPLHF. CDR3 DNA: TGTGCCAGCAGCCCCCAAGGGGGCAATTCACCCCTCCACTTT.

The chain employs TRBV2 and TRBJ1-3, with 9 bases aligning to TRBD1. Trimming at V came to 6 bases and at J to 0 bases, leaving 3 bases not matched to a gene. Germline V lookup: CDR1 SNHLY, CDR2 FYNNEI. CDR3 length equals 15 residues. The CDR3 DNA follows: TGTGCCAGCAGACAGGGGGCCCTCTCTGGAAACACCATATATTTT. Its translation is CASRQGALSGNTIYF.

CDR3 nucleotide sequence: TGCAGTGCTAGAGCTCGGCAGTCTCACGAGCAGTACTTC. Translating gives CSARARQSHEQYF. The rearrangement links TRBV20-1 to TRBJ2-7; D remains unclear. V lost 1 base to trimming and J lost 5 bases, with 12 bases between them. This CDR3 is built from 13 residues. Germline CDR1 and CDR2: DFQATT and SNEGSKA (reference sequence).

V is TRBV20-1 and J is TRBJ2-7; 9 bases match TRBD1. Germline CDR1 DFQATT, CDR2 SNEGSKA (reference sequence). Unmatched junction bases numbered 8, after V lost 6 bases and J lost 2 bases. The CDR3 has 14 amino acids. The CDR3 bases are TGCAGTGCCCCAAGTAGGGACAGGGCCTACGAGCAGTACTTC. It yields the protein CSAPSRDRAYEQYF.

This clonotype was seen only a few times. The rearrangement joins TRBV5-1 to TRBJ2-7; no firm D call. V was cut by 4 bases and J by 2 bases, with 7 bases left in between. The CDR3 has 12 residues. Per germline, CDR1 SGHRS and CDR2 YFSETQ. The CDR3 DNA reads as TGCGCCAGCAGCGGAGCAACCTACGAGCAGTACTTC. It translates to CASSGATYEQYF.

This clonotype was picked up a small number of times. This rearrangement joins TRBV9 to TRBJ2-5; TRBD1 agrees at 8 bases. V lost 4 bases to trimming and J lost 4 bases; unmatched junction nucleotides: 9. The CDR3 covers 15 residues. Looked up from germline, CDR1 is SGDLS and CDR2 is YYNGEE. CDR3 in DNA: TGTGCCAGCAGCACCCGACAGGGGCGGATAGAGACCCAGTACTTC. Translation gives CASSTRQGRIETQYF. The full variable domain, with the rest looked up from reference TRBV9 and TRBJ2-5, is DSGVTQTPKHLITATGQRVTLRCSPRSGDLSVYWYQQSLDQGLQFLIQYYNGEERAKGNILERFSAQQFPDLHSELNLSSLELGDSALYFCASSTRQGRIETQYFGPGTRLLVL.

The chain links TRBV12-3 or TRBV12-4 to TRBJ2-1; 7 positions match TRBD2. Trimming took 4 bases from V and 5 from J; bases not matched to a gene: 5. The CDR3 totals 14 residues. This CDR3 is CASSSTSRDNEQFF. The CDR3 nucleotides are TGTGCCAGCAGTTCGACTAGCCGGGACAATGAGCAGTTCTTC.

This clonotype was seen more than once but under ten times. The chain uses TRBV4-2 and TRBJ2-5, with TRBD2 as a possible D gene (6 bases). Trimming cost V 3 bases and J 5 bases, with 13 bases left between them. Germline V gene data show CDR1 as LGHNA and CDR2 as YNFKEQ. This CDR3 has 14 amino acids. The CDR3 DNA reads TGTGCCAGCAGCCACCGACTAGATTTCGAGACCCAGTACTTC. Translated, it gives CASSHRLDFETQYF.

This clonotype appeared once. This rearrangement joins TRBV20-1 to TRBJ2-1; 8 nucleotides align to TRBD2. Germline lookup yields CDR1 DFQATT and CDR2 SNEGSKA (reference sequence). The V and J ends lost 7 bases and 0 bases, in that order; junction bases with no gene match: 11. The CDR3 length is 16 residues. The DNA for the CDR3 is TGCAGTGGATTTAGCGGGGACCAAAGCTCCTACAATGAGCAGTTCTTC. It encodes CSGFSGDQSSYNEQFF.

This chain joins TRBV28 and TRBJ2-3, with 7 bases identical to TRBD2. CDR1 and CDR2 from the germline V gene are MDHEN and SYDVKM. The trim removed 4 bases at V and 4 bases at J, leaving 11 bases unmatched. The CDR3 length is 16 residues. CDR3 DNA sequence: TGTGCCAGCAGTTCAACCCAAGGACTAGTCCCAGATACGCAGTATTTT. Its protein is CASSSTQGLVPDTQYF.

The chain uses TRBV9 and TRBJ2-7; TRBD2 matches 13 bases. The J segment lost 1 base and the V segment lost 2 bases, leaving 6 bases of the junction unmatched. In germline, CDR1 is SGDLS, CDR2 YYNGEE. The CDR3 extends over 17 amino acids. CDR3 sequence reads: CASSVWTSGGLSYEQYV. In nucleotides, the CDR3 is TGTGCCAGCAGCGTCTGGACTAGCGGGGGCCTATCCTACGAGCAGTACGTC.

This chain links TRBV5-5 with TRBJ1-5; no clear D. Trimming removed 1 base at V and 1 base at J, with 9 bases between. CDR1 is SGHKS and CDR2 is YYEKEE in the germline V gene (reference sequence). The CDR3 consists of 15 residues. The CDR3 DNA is TGTGCCAGCAGCTTGAAAGGAGGGAGCAATCAGCCCCAGCATTTT. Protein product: CASSLKGGSNQPQHF.

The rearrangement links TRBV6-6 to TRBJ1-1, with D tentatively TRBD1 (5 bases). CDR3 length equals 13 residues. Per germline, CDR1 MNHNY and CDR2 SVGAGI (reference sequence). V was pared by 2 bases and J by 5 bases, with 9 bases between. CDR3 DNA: TGTGCCAGCAGTTACCCTGGGGGGACTGAAGCTTTCTTT. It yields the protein CASSYPGGTEAFF.

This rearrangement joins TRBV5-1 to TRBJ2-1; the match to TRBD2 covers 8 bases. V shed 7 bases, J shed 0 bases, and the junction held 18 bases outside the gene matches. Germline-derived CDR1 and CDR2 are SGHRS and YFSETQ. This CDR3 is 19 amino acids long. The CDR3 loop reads CASSFTVGSGESSYNEQFF. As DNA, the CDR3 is TGCGCCAGCTCCTTTACCGTCGGTAGCGGGGAGAGCTCCTACAATGAGCAGTTCTTC.

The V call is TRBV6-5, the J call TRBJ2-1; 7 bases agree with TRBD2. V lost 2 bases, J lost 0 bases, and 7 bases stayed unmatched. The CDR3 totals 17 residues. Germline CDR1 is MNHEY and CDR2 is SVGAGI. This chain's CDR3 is CASSYGLGASSYNEQFF. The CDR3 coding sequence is TGTGCCAGCAGTTACGGACTAGGGGCCAGCTCCTACAATGAGCAGTTCTTC.

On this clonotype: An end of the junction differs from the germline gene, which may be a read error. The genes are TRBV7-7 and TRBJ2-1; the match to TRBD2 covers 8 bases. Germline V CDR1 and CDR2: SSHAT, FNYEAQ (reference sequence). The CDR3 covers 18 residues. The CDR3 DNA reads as TGTGCTAGCAGCTTAGGCCCCTATACAGCGGGGGAGGGAAATGAGCAGTTCTTC. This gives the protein CASSLGPYTAGEGNEQFF.

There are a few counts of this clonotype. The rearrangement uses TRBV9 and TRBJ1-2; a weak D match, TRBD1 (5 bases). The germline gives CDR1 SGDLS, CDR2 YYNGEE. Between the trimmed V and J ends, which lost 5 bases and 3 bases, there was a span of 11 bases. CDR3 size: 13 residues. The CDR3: CASSADRDYGYTF. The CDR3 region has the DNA TGTGCCAGCAGTGCAGACAGAGACTATGGCTACACCTTC.